The present T cell receptor (beta chain) was sequenced within a study of blood T cells in healthy people across ages. Study-level information: Template switching picked up about one barcoded beta molecule for each two T cells.

Broader study findings: As age increased, TCR beta diversity per million T cells fell in a roughly linear fashion. Naive CD4+ cells and diversity were both higher in long-lived donors than in aged donors.

A sample-barcoded 5' primer and a J-beta primer mix were used in a second PCR of roughly 6 to 11 cycles. A single record per CDR3 protein comes from TCRdb applying MiXCR to the 5' RACE reads. The sample records roughly 900,000 distinct CDR3 sequences, 40% to 60% being singletons. About this clonotype itself: Its target is not known. A much larger clone sits a single nucleotide away, making a read error possible.

Sequencing was carried out using blood. This TCR was recovered from a man aged 25-45 years in good health.

The CDR3 spells CASSSSWGTGTRNEQYF. In DNA form, the CDR3 reads TGTGCCAGCAGCTCGAGCTGGGGGACAGGGACGAGGAATGAGCAGTACTTC. The J gene is TRBJ2-5, the V gene TRBV28; TRBD1 matches at 9 bases. V lost 6 bases, J lost 11 bases, and 22 bases stayed unmatched. The CDR3 contains 17 residues. In germline, CDR1 is MDHEN, CDR2 SYDVKM.